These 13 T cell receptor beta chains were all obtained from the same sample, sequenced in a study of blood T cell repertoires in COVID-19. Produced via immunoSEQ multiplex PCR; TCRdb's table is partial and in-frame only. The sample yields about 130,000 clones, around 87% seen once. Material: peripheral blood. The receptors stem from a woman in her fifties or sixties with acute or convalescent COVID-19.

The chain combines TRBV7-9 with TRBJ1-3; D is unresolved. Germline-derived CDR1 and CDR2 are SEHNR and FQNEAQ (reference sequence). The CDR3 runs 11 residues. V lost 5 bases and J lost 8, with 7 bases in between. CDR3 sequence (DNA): TGTGCCAGCAGCCCTAGTGACACCATATATTTT. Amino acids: CASSPSDTIYF.

CDR3 DNA: TGTGCCACCGCCTCTCTCGGCTCTGGGGCCAACGTCCTGACTTTC. It yields the protein CATASLGSGANVLTF. V gene TRBV24-1 combines with J gene TRBJ2-6; D gene ambiguous. Germline assignment: CDR1 KGHDR and CDR2 SFDVKD. Trimming removed 9 bases at V and 0 bases at J, with 11 bases between. The length of the CDR3 is 15 residues.

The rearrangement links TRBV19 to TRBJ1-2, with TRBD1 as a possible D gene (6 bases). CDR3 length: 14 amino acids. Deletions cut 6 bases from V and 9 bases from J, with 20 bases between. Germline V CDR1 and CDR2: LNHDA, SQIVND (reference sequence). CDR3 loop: CASSPTGYPPSYTF. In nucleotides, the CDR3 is TGTGCCAGTAGCCCTACAGGGTACCCGCCCAGCTACACCTTC. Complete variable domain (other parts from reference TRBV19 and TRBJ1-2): DGGITQSPKYLFRKEGQNVTLSCEQNLNHDAMYWYRQDPGQGLRLIYYSQIVNDFQKGDIAEGYSVSREKKESFPLTVTSAQKNPTAFYLCASSPTGYPPSYTFGSGTRLTVV.

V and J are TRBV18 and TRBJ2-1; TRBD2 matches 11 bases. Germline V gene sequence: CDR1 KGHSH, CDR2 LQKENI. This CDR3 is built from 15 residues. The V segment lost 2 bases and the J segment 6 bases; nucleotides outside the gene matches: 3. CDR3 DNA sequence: TGTGCCAGCTCACCAGCTGGACTAGCGGGCAATGAGCAGTTCTTC. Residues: CASSPAGLAGNEQFF.

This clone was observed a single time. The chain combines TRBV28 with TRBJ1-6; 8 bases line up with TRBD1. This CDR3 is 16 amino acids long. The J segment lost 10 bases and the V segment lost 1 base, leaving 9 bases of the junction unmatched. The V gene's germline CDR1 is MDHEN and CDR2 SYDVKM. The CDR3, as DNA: TGTGCCAGCAGTTTATCGCCAACAGGGGGTATGTCACCCCTCCACTTT. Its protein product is CASSLSPTGGMSPLHF.

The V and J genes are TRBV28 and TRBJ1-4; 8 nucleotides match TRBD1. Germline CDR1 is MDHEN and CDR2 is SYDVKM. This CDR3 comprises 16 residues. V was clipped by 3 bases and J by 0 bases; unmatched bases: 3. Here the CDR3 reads CASSLTGAATNEKLFF. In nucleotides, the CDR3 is TGTGCCAGCAGTTTGACAGGGGCTGCAACTAATGAAAAACTGTTTTTT.

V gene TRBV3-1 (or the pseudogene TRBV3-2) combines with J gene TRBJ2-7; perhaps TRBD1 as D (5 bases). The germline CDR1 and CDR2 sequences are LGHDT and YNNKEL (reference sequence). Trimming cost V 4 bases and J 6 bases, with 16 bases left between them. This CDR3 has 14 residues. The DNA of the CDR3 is TGTGCCAGCAGCCCCCGGACATCCCGCGGCGAGCAGTACTTC. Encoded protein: CASSPRTSRGEQYF.

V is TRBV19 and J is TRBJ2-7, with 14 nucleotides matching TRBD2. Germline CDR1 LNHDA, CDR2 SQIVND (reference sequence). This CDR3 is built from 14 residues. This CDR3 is CVSSRTSGRHEQYV. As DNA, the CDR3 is TGCGTGTCTTCTAGGACTAGCGGGAGGCACGAGCAGTACGTC.

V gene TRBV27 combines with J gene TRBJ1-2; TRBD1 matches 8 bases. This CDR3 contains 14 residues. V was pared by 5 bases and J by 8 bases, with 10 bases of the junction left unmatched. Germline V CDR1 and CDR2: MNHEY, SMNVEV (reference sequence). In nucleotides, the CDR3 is TGTGCCAGCAGTCAGCCCGGGACAGGTGAAGGCTACACCTTC. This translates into CASSQPGTGEGYTF.

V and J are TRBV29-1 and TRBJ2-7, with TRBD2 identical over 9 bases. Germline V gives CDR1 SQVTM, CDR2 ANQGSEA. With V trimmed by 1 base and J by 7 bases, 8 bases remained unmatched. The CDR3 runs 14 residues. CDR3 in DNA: TGCAGCGTTGAAGTACGCGGGAGGGTAAGAGAGCAGTACTTC. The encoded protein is CSVEVRGRVREQYF.

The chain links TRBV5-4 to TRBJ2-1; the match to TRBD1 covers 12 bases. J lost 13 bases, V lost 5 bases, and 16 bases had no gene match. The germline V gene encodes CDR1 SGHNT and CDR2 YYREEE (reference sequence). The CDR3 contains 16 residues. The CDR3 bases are TGTGCCAGCAGGTCCGTAGGGACAGGGGGCGTAGGGGCTCAGTTCTTC. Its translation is CASRSVGTGGVGAQFF.

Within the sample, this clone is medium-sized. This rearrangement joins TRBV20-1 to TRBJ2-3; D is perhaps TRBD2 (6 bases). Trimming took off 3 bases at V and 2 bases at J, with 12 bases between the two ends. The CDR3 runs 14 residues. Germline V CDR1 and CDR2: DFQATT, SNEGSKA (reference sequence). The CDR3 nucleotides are TGCAGTGCTAGTTACGGGAGATTCACAGATACGCAGTATTTT. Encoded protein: CSASYGRFTDTQYF.

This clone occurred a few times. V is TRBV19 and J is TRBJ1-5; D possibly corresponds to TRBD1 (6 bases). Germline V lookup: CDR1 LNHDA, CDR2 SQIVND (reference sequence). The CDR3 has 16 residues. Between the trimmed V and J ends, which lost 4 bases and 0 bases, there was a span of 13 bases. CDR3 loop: CASSTTRGSSNQPQHF. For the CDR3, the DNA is TGTGCCAGTAGTACTACCAGGGGTAGTAGCAATCAGCCCCAGCATTTT.